The present T cell receptor (beta chain) was sequenced within a study of T cells after yellow fever vaccination. Findings of the study overall: At approximately 96% for CD4 and just over 85% for CD8, most primary-vaccination clones showed up again after the booster. It was a small share of clonotypes that appeared in both CD4 and CD8 compartments.

This clonotype was counted many times. Antigen unknown. TCRdb processed the 5' RACE reads anew with MiXCR; each CDR3 protein has one entry. The repertoire includes about 50,000 distinct CDR3 sequences, 7.4% of them detected once, and 25% to 35% sits in the top ten. The V end was cut by 1 base, the J end by 4 bases, with 10 bases between. The CDR3 totals 14 residues. Germline V CDR1 and CDR2: SEHNR, FQNEAQ (reference sequence). The rearrangement uses TRBV7-9 and TRBJ1-1; tentatively, D is TRBD1 (6 bases). The clonotype was recovered from a man aged 18 to 35 who received the YFV17D yellow fever vaccine. The input for sequencing was CD8+ T cells sorted from PBMCs, taken more than 14 days after the first yellow fever vaccination. The DNA for the CDR3 is TGTGCCAGCAGCTTAGGGAGGGGGGCCACTGAAGCTTTCTTT. Encoded protein: CASSLGRGATEAFF.